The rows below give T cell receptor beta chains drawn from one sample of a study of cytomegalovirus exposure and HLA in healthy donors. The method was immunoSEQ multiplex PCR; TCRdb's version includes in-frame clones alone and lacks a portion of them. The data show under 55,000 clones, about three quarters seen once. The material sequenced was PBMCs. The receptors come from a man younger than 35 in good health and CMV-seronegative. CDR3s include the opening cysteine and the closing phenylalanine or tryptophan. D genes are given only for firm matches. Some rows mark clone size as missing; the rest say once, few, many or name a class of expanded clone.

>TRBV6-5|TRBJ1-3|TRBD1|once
CASSYSKGAPGNTIYF
TGTGCCAGCAGTTACTCGAAGGGGGCGCCTGGAAACACCATATATTTT
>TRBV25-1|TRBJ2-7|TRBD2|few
CASSELVAGPYEQYF
TGTGCCAGCAGTGAATTGGTAGCGGGACCCTACGAGCAGTACTTC
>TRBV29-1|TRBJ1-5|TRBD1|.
CSAVTGGSGNQPQHF
TGCAGCGCCGTGACAGGGGGATCGGGCAATCAGCCCCAGCATTTT
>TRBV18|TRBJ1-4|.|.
CASSPQQAAGEKLFF
TGTGCCAGCTCACCACAACAGGCAGCGGGTGAAAAACTGTTTTTT
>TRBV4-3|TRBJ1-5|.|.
CASSQDYRDQPQHF
TGCGCCAGCAGCCAAGATTACAGGGATCAGCCCCAGCATTTT
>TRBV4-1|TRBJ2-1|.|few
CASSHGAGDLYNEQFF
TGCGCCAGCAGCCACGGAGCGGGCGACCTCTACAATGAGCAGTTCTTC
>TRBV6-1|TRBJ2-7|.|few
CASSEGDYRADEQYF
TGTGCCAGCAGTGAAGGAGATTACAGAGCCGACGAGCAGTACTTC
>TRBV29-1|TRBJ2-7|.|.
CSVAGFYEQYF
TGCAGCGTTGCAGGGTTCTACGAGCAGTACTTC
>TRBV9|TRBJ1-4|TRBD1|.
CASSQRTGANEKLFF
TGTGCCAGCAGCCAGAGGACAGGGGCTAATGAAAAACTGTTTTTT
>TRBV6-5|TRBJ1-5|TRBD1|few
CASRDRVGQPQHF
TGTGCCAGCAGAGACAGGGTCGGTCAGCCCCAGCATTTT
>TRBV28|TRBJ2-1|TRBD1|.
CASSDGRGQLKNEQFF
TGTGCCAGCAGCGATGGCCGGGGACAGCTCAAGAATGAGCAGTTCTTC
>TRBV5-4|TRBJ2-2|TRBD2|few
CASSLGTSRGTGELFF
TGTGCCAGCAGCTTGGGGACTAGCCGTGGCACCGGGGAGCTGTTTTTT
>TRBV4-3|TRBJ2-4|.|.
CASSQEPVISKNIQYF
TGCGCCAGCAGCCAAGAACCGGTTATTAGCAAAAACATTCAGTACTTC
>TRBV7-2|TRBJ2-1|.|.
CASSLTLSINEQFF
TGTGCCAGCAGCTTAACCCTTAGTATTAATGAGCAGTTCTTC
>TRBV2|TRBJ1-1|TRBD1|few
CASRVQGVANTEAFF
TGTGCCAGCCGGGTCCAGGGGGTGGCGAACACTGAAGCTTTCTTT
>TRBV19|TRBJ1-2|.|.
CASRTTGIYGYTF
TGTGCCAGTAGGACCACAGGGATCTATGGCTACACCTTC
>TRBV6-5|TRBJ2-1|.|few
CASSYSSHPADEQFF
TGTGCCAGCAGTTACTCGAGCCACCCAGCGGATGAGCAGTTCTTC
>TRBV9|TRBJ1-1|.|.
CASSVATARGGEAFF
TGTGCCAGCAGCGTAGCGACGGCCCGGGGTGGTGAAGCTTTCTTT
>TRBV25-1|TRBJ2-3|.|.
CASSDTAGWADTQYF
TGTGCCAGCAGTGACACGGCAGGGTGGGCAGATACGCAGTATTTT
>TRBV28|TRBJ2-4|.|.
CASSSEIAKNIQYF
TGTGCCAGCAGTTCCGAGATAGCCAAAAACATTCAGTACTTC
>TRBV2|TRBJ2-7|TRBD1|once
CASSEGTGGGEQYF
TGTGCCAGCAGCGAAGGGACAGGGGGTGGCGAGCAGTACTTC
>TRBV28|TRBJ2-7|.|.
CASSFGHLYEQYF
TGTGCCAGCAGTTTTGGACACCTTTACGAGCAGTACTTC
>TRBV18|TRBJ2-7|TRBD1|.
CASSPGDRSYEQYF
TGTGCCAGCTCACCAGGGGACAGGTCCTACGAGCAGTACTTC
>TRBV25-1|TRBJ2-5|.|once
CASSSLRQVRETQYF
TGTGCCAGCAGCTCCCTTCGGCAGGTTCGGGAGACCCAGTACTTC
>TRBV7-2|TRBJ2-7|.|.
CASSVAYEQYF
TGTGCCAGCAGCGTCGCCTACGAGCAGTACTTC
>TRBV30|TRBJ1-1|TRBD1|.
CAWSVLGTGEKDEAFF
TGTGCCTGGAGTGTACTAGGGACAGGGGAAAAGGATGAAGCTTTCTTT
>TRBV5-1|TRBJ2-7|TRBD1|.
CASSPGTGINYEQYF
TGCGCCAGCAGCCCCGGGACAGGGATTAATTACGAGCAGTACTTC
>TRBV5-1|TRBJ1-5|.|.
CASSRDNLNQPQHF
TGCGCCAGCAGCCGAGACAATCTCAATCAGCCCCAGCATTTT
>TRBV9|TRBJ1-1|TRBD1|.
CASSAGQSMNTEAFF
TGTGCCAGCAGCGCGGGACAGTCCATGAACACTGAAGCTTTCTTT
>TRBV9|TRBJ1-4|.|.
CASSVAPVVNEKLFF
TGTGCCAGCAGCGTAGCTCCTGTCGTTAATGAAAAACTGTTTTTT
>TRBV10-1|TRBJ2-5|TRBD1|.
CASSELRDRETQYF
TGCGCCAGCAGTGAACTCCGGGACAGAGAGACCCAGTACTTC
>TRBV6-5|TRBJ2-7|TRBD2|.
CASSPSLAGVYEQYF
TGTGCCAGCAGTCCTTCCCTAGCGGGAGTTTACGAGCAGTACTTC
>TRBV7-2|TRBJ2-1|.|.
CASSNSLRGIYNEQFF
TGTGCCAGCAGTAATTCCCTCAGGGGAATCTACAATGAGCAGTTCTTC
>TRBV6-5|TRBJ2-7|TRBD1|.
CASRPTGGTYEQYF
TGTGCCAGCAGACCGACAGGGGGGACCTACGAGCAGTACTTC
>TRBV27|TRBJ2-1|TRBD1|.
CASSTGGYPYNEQFF
TGTGCCAGCAGTACAGGGGGCTATCCCTACAATGAGCAGTTCTTC
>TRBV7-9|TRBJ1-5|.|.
CASSFGRDQPQHF
TGTGCCAGCAGCTTTGGGAGGGATCAGCCCCAGCATTTT
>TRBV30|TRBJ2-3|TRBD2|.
CAWGGTISTDTQYF
TGTGCCTGGGGTGGGACTATTAGCACAGATACGCAGTATTTT
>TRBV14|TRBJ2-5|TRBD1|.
CASSEQGIQRETQYF
TGTGCCAGCAGCGAACAGGGGATACAAAGGGAGACCCAGTACTTC
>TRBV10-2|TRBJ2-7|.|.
CASSEIVTYEQYF
TGCGCCAGCAGTGAGATAGTCACCTACGAGCAGTACTTC
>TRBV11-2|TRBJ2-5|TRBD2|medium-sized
CASSLAAGGGETQYF
TGTGCCAGCAGCTTAGCCGCGGGAGGAGGTGAGACCCAGTACTTC
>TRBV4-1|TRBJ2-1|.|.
CASSQVGVRPYNEQFF
TGCGCCAGCAGCCAAGTGGGCGTTCGCCCCTACAATGAGCAGTTCTTC
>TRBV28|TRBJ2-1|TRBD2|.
CASRSSLAGYNEQFF
TGTGCCAGCAGATCGTCCCTAGCGGGGTACAATGAGCAGTTCTTC
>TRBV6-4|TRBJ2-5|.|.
CASSAHRSETQYF
TGTGCCAGCAGTGCCCACAGATCAGAGACCCAGTACTTC
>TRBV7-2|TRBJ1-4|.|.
CASSLGPGGTNEKLFF
TGTGCCAGCAGCTTAGGTCCTGGGGGCACTAATGAAAAACTGTTTTTT
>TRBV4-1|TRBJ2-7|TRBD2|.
CASSQEVGSGSYEQYF
TGCGCCAGCAGCCAAGAGGTCGGTAGCGGGAGTTACGAGCAGTACTTC
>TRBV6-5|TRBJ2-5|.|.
CASRRTVLQETQYF
TGTGCCAGCAGGCGGACAGTTCTTCAAGAGACCCAGTACTTC
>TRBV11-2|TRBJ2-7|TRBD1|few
CASSPTGTGYEQYF
TGTGCCAGCAGCCCCACCGGGACAGGCTACGAGCAGTACTTC